Following are 4 T cell receptor beta chains from one sample sequenced in a study of T-cell memory formation after mild COVID-19. MiXCR was run by TCRdb on the 5' RACE reads, yielding one entry per CDR3 protein. Of a few hundred thousand distinct CDR3 sequences listed, about 17% were seen once; the top ten hold 20% to 25%. The specimen was PBMCs or a T cell subset sorted from them (not recorded which). The receptor set was obtained from a man aged 18-30 years who had mild COVID-19 (a few samples of this study predate the infection). Cell type and time point are not known.

V and J are TRBV10-3 and TRBJ1-5; no clear D gene. The germline V and J ends were trimmed by 4 bases and 6 bases, with 10 bases remaining between them. The CDR3 sequence is 13 residues long. From germline, CDR1 is ENHRY and CDR2 SYGVKD. The CDR3 DNA reads as TGTGCCATCAGTGTAGAGGGAGGTCAGCCCCAGCATTTT. It specifies CAISVEGGQPQHF.

In its sample, this clonotype was seen a few times. J is TRBJ2-2 and V is TRBV5-1, with TRBD1 identical over 8 bases. The germline CDR1 and CDR2 sequences are SGHRS and YFSETQ. The CDR3 extends over 16 amino acids. The V and J ends lost 3 bases and 6 bases, in that order; junction bases with no gene match: 10. The CDR3 here is CASSSDRVVGAGELFF. The CDR3 DNA sequence: TGCGCCAGCAGCTCGGACAGGGTCGTCGGAGCCGGGGAGCTGTTTTTT.

DNA of the CDR3: TGTGCCAGCGGCGGGACTAGCGGGGGGGGAGAGCAGTTCTTC. Translated: CASGGTSGGGEQFF. The genes are TRBV7-2 and TRBJ2-1; 16 bases map to TRBD2. This CDR3 has 14 residues. Trimming cost V 8 bases and J 10 bases; bases outside gene matches: 5. The V gene's germline CDR1 is SGHTA and CDR2 FQGNSA.

This clonotype was counted only a few times. This chain links TRBV7-2 with TRBJ1-2; D might be TRBD1 (5 bases). This CDR3 spans 15 amino acids. Per germline, CDR1 SGHTA and CDR2 FQGNSA. The V gene lost 1 base and the J gene lost 2 bases, with 11 bases spanning the gap. The CDR3 loop reads CASSLGQGGNYGYTF. In nucleotides, the CDR3 is TGTGCCAGCAGCTTAGGCCAGGGAGGGAACTATGGCTACACCTTC.